The text below deals with one TCR beta chain. This CDR3 is built from 11 residues. Germline assignment: CDR1 MDHEN and CDR2 SYDVKM. Trimming removed 1 base from V and 7 bases from J, with 2 bases in between. The record originates from a study of T cell changes during pregnancy in multiple sclerosis. Using immunoSEQ multiplex PCR, the repertoire was profiled, and TCRdb retains in-frame clones only, with some absent. The repertoire holds roughly 75,000 clones, with approximately 94% as singletons. The V and J genes are TRBV28 and TRBJ2-1; D is undetermined. This clonotype was sampled from a female donor in good health, enrolled as a control in a pregnancy study. The material sequenced was peripheral blood, taken after pregnancy. The CDR3 DNA follows: TGTGCCAGCAGTTTATCAAATGAGCAGTTCTTC. This codes for CASSLSNEQFF. Together with reference TRBV28 and TRBJ2-1, the CDR3 gives the full variable domain: DVKVTQSSRYLVKRTGEKVFLECVQDMDHENMFWYRQDPGLGLRLIYFSYDVKMKEKGDIPEGYSVSREKKERFSLILESASTNQTSMYLCASSLSNEQFFGPGTRLTVL.